This T cell receptor beta chain was sequenced in a study of blood T cell repertoires in COVID-19. At the level of the study: Researchers got acute and convalescent COVID-19 samples from the United States, Italy and Spain. Nucleic acid was either cDNA or gDNA, and it came from T cells, B-cell-depleted T cells, or PBMCs.

This CDR3 spans 15 amino acids. Per the germline V gene, CDR1 is SGHNT and CDR2 is YYREEE (reference sequence). Trimming took 4 bases from V and 5 from J; bases not matched to a gene: 7. Per the authors' pipeline: Amplification from reference gene primers served as the basis for estimated nucleated cell counts. The repertoire was sequenced with immunoSEQ multiplex PCR; TCRdb's copy has only in-frame clones and lacks some. V, J and clone size derive from that table, while D and trimming were established from the DNA sequence. The table lists some 200,000 clones, around 84% of them singletons. The sample consisted of peripheral blood. This TCR was recovered from an elderly man with acute or convalescent COVID-19. The chain employs TRBV5-4 and TRBJ2-1; 9 bases agree with TRBD2. For the CDR3, the DNA is TGTGCCAGCAGCCGGAAAGGCGGGGGGGACAATGAGCAGTTCTTC. Its translation is CASSRKGGGDNEQFF. Looking up the rest from reference TRBV5-4 and TRBJ2-1 gives the full variable domain: ETGVTQSPTHLIKTRGQQVTLRCSSQSGHNTVSWYQQALGQGPQFIFQYYREEENGRGNFPPRFSGLQFPNYSSELNVNALELDDSALYLCASSRKGGGDNEQFFGPGTRLTVL.